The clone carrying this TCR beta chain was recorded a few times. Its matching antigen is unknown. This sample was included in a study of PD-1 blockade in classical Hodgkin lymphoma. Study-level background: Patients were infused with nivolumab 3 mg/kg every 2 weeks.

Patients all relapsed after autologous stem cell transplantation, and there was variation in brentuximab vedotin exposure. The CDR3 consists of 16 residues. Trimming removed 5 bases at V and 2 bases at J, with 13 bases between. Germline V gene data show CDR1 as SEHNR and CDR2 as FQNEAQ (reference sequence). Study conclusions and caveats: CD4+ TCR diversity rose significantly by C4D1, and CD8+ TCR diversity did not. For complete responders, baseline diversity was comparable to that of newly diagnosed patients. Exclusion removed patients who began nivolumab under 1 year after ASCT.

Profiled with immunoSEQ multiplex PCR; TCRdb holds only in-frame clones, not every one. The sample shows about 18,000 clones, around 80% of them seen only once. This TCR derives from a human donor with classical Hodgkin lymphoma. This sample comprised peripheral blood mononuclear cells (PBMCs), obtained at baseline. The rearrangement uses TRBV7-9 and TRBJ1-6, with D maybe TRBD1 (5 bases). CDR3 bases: TGTGCCAGCAGCAATGGCAGGGCTACCTATAATTCACCCCTCCACTTT. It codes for CASSNGRATYNSPLHF. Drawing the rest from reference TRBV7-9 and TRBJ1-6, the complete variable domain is DTGVSQNPRHKITKRGQNVTFRCDPISEHNRLYWYRQTLGQGPEFLTYFQNEAQLEKSRLLSDRFSAERPKGSFSTLEIQRTEQGDSAMYLCASSNGRATYNSPLHFGNGTRLTVT.